Presented here are 19 T cell receptor beta chains from one specimen sequenced in a study of shared clonotypes between healthy human individuals. In the naive CD8 group, cells lacked CD45RO and were positively selected for CCR7, so terminally differentiated effector memory CD45RA+ cells were left out. Here immunoSEQ multiplex PCR was the method, and the copy in TCRdb shows in-frame clones only, minus some. The table includes millions of clones, 93% detected once. The specimen was naive CD8+ T cells from PBMCs. Receptors were obtained from a man younger than 35 in good health. Some clones in this sample may be carry-over from other donors' samples.

This clone appeared a single time. This sequence joins TRBV13 and TRBJ2-7, with TRBD1 identical over 8 bases. The CDR3 length is 17 residues. J lost 6 bases, V lost 4 bases, and 17 bases had no gene match. Germline loops: CDR1 PRHDT, CDR2 FYEKMQ (reference sequence). The CDR3 region has the DNA TGTGCCAGCAGCTGGAGGACAGGGCCTATTTCCTATAGCGAGCAGTACTTC. It is translated as CASSWRTGPISYSEQYF.

The rearrangement uses TRBV10-3 and TRBJ2-3, with 7 bases aligning to TRBD1. The CDR3 is 14 amino acids. Germline V gene sequence: CDR1 ENHRY, CDR2 SYGVKD. Losses at the gene ends were 10 bases for V and 1 base for J; bases not matched to a gene: 8. The CDR3 coding sequence is TGTGCCACGGGATCCGGGACAGGCACAGATACGCAGTATTTT. Protein sequence: CATGSGTGTDTQYF.

The genes are TRBV15 and TRBJ2-1; 10 bases line up with TRBD2. The CDR3 is made up of 16 amino acids. CDR1 LNHNV and CDR2 YYDKDF come from the germline V gene (reference sequence). Trimming at V came to 2 bases and at J to 5 bases, leaving 6 bases not matched to a gene. CDR3 bases: TGTGCCACCAGCAGATTGATAGCGGGAGGCAACAATGAGCAGTTCTTC. Its translation is CATSRLIAGGNNEQFF.

The chain couples TRBV19 to TRBJ2-7; 13 positions agree with TRBD2. J was trimmed by 4 bases and V by 6 bases; bases with no gene match: 3. Germline V gene sequence: CDR1 LNHDA, CDR2 SQIVND (reference sequence). The length of the CDR3 is 14 residues. Written as DNA, the CDR3 is TGTGCCAGTAGCGAGACTAGCGGGAGGTACGAGCAGTACTTC. As protein: CASSETSGRYEQYF.

Worth noting for this clone: This sample also contains other DNA sequences that code for the same CDR3. The chain recombines TRBV7-2 with TRBJ2-7; D possibly corresponds to TRBD1 (5 bases). The CDR3 sequence is 13 residues long. Trimming pared 4 bases from V and 2 bases from J, leaving 9 bases between. CDR1 is SGHTA, CDR2 FQGNSA, per germline. The chain's CDR3 is CASSSRVTYEQYF. CDR3 in DNA: TGTGCCAGCAGCTCCAGGGTGACCTACGAGCAGTACTTC.

This chain uses TRBV27 with TRBJ1-2; a weak D match, TRBD1 (6 bases). Germline CDR1 and CDR2: MNHEY and SMNVEV (reference sequence). CDR3 size: 14 residues. The ends were cut back, 6 bases at V and 3 bases at J, with 14 bases in the middle. The CDR3 DNA reads TGTGCCAGCAGGGGGTACGAGGGGGACTATGGCTACACCTTC. Amino acids: CASRGYEGDYGYTF.

The rearrangement joins TRBV15 to TRBJ2-1, with TRBD2 matching over 7 bases. The CDR3 sequence is 16 residues long. Germline values: CDR1 LNHNV, CDR2 YYDKDF (reference sequence). V lost 0 bases to trimming and J lost 3 bases; unmatched junction nucleotides: 5. The CDR3 region is CATSREAGRGYNEQFF. The CDR3 coding sequence is TGTGCCACCAGCAGAGAGGCGGGGAGGGGCTACAATGAGCAGTTCTTC.

The rearrangement uses TRBV5-6 and TRBJ2-2; the D call may be TRBD1 or TRBD2 (5 bases each). Trimming cost V 3 bases and J 3 bases, with 12 bases left between them. CDR3 length: 15 amino acids. Germline CDR1 SGHDT, CDR2 YYEEEE. The CDR3 loop reads CASSSAGGYTGELFF. The CDR3 DNA reads TGTGCCAGCAGCTCTGCTGGGGGATACACCGGGGAGCTGTTTTTT. Looking up the rest from reference TRBV5-6 and TRBJ2-2 gives the full variable domain: DAGVTQSPTHLIKTRGQQVTLRCSPKSGHDTVSWYQQALGQGPQFIFQYYEEEERQRGNFPDRFSGHQFPNYSSELNVNALLLGDSALYLCASSSAGGYTGELFFGEGSRLTVL.

The chain recombines TRBV2 with TRBJ1-4; possibly TRBD1 for D (5 bases). Trimming left V 6 bases short and J 6 bases short, with 11 bases between. This CDR3 comprises 13 residues. Germline loops: CDR1 SNHLY, CDR2 FYNNEI. CDR3 DNA sequence: TGTGCCAGCAGGGGGGTAGGAGATGAAAAACTGTTTTTT. This codes for CASRGVGDEKLFF.

V gene TRBV6-1 combines with J gene TRBJ1-1; a weak D match, TRBD1 (5 bases). In germline, CDR1 is MNHNS, CDR2 SASEGT. Trimming removed 5 bases at V and 6 bases at J, with 13 bases between. This CDR3 spans 13 amino acids. The CDR3 region has the DNA TGTGCCAGCAGTCAAACAGGTTTGTCTGAAGCTTTCTTT. Translating gives CASSQTGLSEAFF.

The chain couples TRBV4-1 to TRBJ2-1, with no clear D. CDR1 is MGHRA, CDR2 YSYEKL, per germline. Trimming shortened V by 2 bases and J by 3 bases, and 14 bases separated the two germline ends. This CDR3 comprises 16 residues. In nucleotides, the CDR3 is TGCGCCAGCAGCCAACAACCCGGAATAGACTACAATGAGCAGTTCTTC. Its protein is CASSQQPGIDYNEQFF.

This clone was seen a few times. This chain joins TRBV14 and TRBJ1-5; D is uncertain. This CDR3 comprises 16 residues. The V and J ends lost 0 bases and 0 bases respectively, with 9 bases between them. CDR1 and CDR2 from the germline V gene are SGHDN and FVKESK. The CDR3 reads CASSQDLKVSNQPQHF. The CDR3 DNA reads TGTGCCAGCAGCCAAGATTTGAAGGTTAGCAATCAGCCCCAGCATTTT.

This chain joins TRBV19 and TRBJ2-7; 9 nucleotides match TRBD1. The V gene end was trimmed by 10 bases and the J gene end by 2 bases; junction bases not matched to a gene: 12. The CDR3 runs 15 residues. CDR1 and CDR2 from the germline V gene are LNHDA and SQIVND (reference sequence). DNA of the CDR3: TGTGCCACCAAGGACCGGGACAGGGAACCCTACGAGCAGTACTTC. Its protein product is CATKDRDREPYEQYF.

J is TRBJ1-4 and V is TRBV27; no definite D call. CDR1 and CDR2 (germline): MNHEY, SMNVEV (reference sequence). V shed 5 bases and J shed 8 bases, with 15 bases lying between them. This CDR3 is 14 amino acids long. In DNA form, the CDR3 reads TGTGCCAGCAGTCCTCTGGTAGGGCGCGAAAAACTGTTTTTT. Translated, it gives CASSPLVGREKLFF.

DNA for the CDR3: TGTGCCAGCAGCTTGGAGCAGTCGAACACTGAAGCTTTCTTT. It encodes CASSLEQSNTEAFF. This chain connects TRBV5-5 to TRBJ1-1, with D hard to call. Germline CDR1 reads SGHKS; CDR2 reads YYEKEE (reference sequence). This CDR3 has 14 residues. Trimming cost V 0 bases and J 1 base, with 7 bases left between them.

The chain employs TRBV28 and TRBJ1-4; 7 nucleotides line up with TRBD1. Germline CDR1 MDHEN, CDR2 SYDVKM. The length of the CDR3 is 15 residues. Trimming cost V 5 bases and J 0 bases; bases outside gene matches: 3. In DNA, the CDR3 is TGTGCCAGCAGTGTAGGGGGCTCAACTAATGAAAAACTGTTTTTT. It specifies CASSVGGSTNEKLFF.

The chain links TRBV2 to TRBJ2-7; 11 bases fit TRBD2. Germline-derived CDR1 and CDR2 are SNHLY and FYNNEI. V gave up 3 bases and J gave up 2 bases; unmatched junction bases: 6. The CDR3 runs 16 residues. CDR3 nucleotides: TGTGCCAGCAGTGATTTTGTGACTAGCGGGACCTACGAGCAGTACTTC. This codes for CASSDFVTSGTYEQYF.

This chain joins TRBV29-1 and TRBJ2-7, with TRBD1 matching 8 bases. The V and J ends lost 6 bases and 0 bases, in that order; junction bases with no gene match: 1. Germline loops: CDR1 SQVTM, CDR2 ANQGSEA. This CDR3 contains 12 residues. The CDR3 reads CSVGQDSYEQYF. The CDR3 nucleotides are TGCAGCGTGGGACAGGACTCCTACGAGCAGTACTTC.

The chain uses TRBV4-2 and TRBJ2-1, with D possibly matching TRBD2 (6 bases). The CDR3 is made up of 15 amino acids. CDR1 is LGHNA, CDR2 YNFKEQ, per germline. V shed 4 bases and J shed 6 bases, with 16 bases lying between them. DNA of the CDR3: TGTGCCAGCAGCCCCGGGGGTGAGGGGTTCAATGAGCAGTTCTTC. This encodes CASSPGGEGFNEQFF.